The 20 T cell receptor beta chains presented below share a single source sample, sequenced in a study of blood T cell repertoires in COVID-19. Profiled with immunoSEQ multiplex PCR; TCRdb holds only in-frame clones, not every one. The repertoire holds approximately 180,000 clones, with approximately 85% as singletons. What was sequenced was peripheral blood. All receptors come from a woman older than 75 with acute or convalescent COVID-19.

This chain connects TRBV10-3 to TRBJ2-7; the D gene is possibly TRBD2 (6 bases). Germline-derived CDR1 and CDR2 are ENHRY and SYGVKD. Trimming pared 3 bases from V and 2 bases from J, leaving 17 bases between. The CDR3 has 16 amino acids. As DNA, the CDR3 is TGTGCCATCAGTGATCGGGAGCCACCTGTTCCCTACGAGCAGTACTTC. Amino acids: CAISDREPPVPYEQYF.

V is TRBV19 and J is TRBJ2-3; 9 positions match TRBD1. Germline CDR1 reads LNHDA; CDR2 reads SQIVND (reference sequence). This CDR3 region has 17 residues. The junction had 9 bases not matched to a gene; V was cut back by 5 bases and J by 0 bases. The CDR3 region is CASSSIPGTGSTDTQYF. CDR3 coding DNA: TGTGCCAGTAGTTCCATCCCCGGGACAGGGAGCACAGATACGCAGTATTTT. The full variable domain, with the rest looked up from reference TRBV19 and TRBJ2-3, is DGGITQSPKYLFRKEGQNVTLSCEQNLNHDAMYWYRQDPGQGLRLIYYSQIVNDFQKGDIAEGYSVSREKKESFPLTVTSAQKNPTAFYLCASSSIPGTGSTDTQYFGPGTRLTVL.

This chain links TRBV4-1 with TRBJ2-1; the match to TRBD1 covers 8 bases. The germline V gene has CDR1 MGHRA and CDR2 YSYEKL. CDR3 size: 15 residues. The V gene end was trimmed by 2 bases and the J gene end by 2 bases; junction bases not matched to a gene: 2. CDR3 in amino acids: CASSQQGATYNEQFF. DNA of the CDR3: TGCGCCAGCAGCCAACAGGGGGCAACCTACAATGAGCAGTTCTTC.

CDR3 protein: CSVVRSAETQYF. CDR3 sequence (DNA): TGCAGCGTTGTAAGGAGCGCGGAGACCCAGTACTTC. V gene TRBV29-1 combines with J gene TRBJ2-5; the D is unclear. The CDR3 is 12 residues long. Trimming shortened V by 4 bases and J by 5 bases, and 11 bases separated the two germline ends. The germline V gene has CDR1 SQVTM and CDR2 ANQGSEA.

This sequence joins TRBV27 and TRBJ1-1; 7 bases align to TRBD1. This CDR3 region has 13 residues. J gave up 0 bases and V 6 bases, and 1 base lay outside the gene matches. CDR1 and CDR2 (germline): MNHEY, SMNVEV (reference sequence). The CDR3 region has the DNA TGTGCCAGCAGGGACAGGTTGAACACTGAAGCTTTCTTT. It encodes CASRDRLNTEAFF.

This rearrangement joins TRBV5-1 to TRBJ2-2, with D possibly TRBD2 on 5 matching bases. This CDR3 spans 15 amino acids. Germline lookup yields CDR1 SGHRS and CDR2 YFSETQ. V lost 0 bases and J 5 bases, leaving 11 bases between the germline ends. CDR3 nucleotides: TGCGCCAGCAGCTTGGGCGGGTCTGGGACCGGGGAGCTGTTTTTT. Translated: CASSLGGSGTGELFF.

This chain connects TRBV19 to TRBJ1-1; D may be TRBD1 (6 bases). V gave up 9 bases and J gave up 0 bases, with 11 bases separating them. The V gene's germline CDR1 is LNHDA and CDR2 SQIVND (reference sequence). The CDR3 totals 13 residues. The CDR3 bases are TGTGCCAGCTCCGGACAGCTGAACACTGAAGCTTTCTTT. Translated: CASSGQLNTEAFF.

CDR3 residues: CASSQGRNTEAFF. In DNA form, the CDR3 reads TGTGCCAGCAGCCAAGGGAGGAACACTGAAGCTTTCTTT. The chain has TRBV3-1 (or the pseudogene TRBV3-2) and TRBJ1-1; D remains unclear. CDR1 LGHDT and CDR2 YNNKEL come from the germline V gene (reference sequence). Between the trimmed V and J ends, which lost 1 base and 1 base, there was a span of 4 bases. This CDR3 spans 13 amino acids.

The V gene is TRBV19, the J gene TRBJ2-5; 8 bases match TRBD1. J gave up 6 bases and V 5 bases, and 11 bases lay outside the gene matches. Germline V gene lookup returns CDR1 LNHDA and CDR2 SQIVND (reference sequence). This CDR3 has 15 residues. CDR3 loop: CASSGATGVWKTQYF. The CDR3 bases are TGTGCCAGTAGTGGGGCGACAGGGGTCTGGAAGACCCAGTACTTC.

The gene calls are TRBV27 and TRBJ2-3, with 9 bases matching TRBD2. The CDR3 consists of 16 residues. Germline trimming cut 3 bases from V and 3 bases from J; bases unmatched to any gene: 7. Germline V gene lookup returns CDR1 MNHEY and CDR2 SMNVEV (reference sequence). This CDR3 is CASSFQAGGGTDTQYF. CDR3 sequence (DNA): TGTGCCAGCAGTTTTCAGGCGGGAGGGGGGACAGATACGCAGTATTTT.

The gene calls are TRBV27 and TRBJ1-3; no clear D. CDR3 length: 20 amino acids. The V and J ends lost 6 bases and 2 bases respectively, with 29 bases between them. The germline V gene has CDR1 MNHEY and CDR2 SMNVEV (reference sequence). The CDR3 reads CASRRLPLYWEVRAGNTIYF. In DNA, the CDR3 is TGTGCCAGCAGGCGTCTCCCCTTGTATTGGGAGGTGAGAGCTGGAAACACCATATATTTT.

The gene calls are TRBV5-1 and TRBJ1-2; D perhaps matches TRBD1 (5 bases). Germline V gene sequence: CDR1 SGHRS, CDR2 YFSETQ. V was trimmed by 4 bases and J by 2 bases, leaving 12 bases between them. There are 14 residues in the CDR3. Here the CDR3 DNA reads TGCGCCAGCAGCGACCGCCAGGGCAACTATGGCTACACCTTC. Its translation: CASSDRQGNYGYTF.

CDR3 loop: CASSISTGSSYEQYF. The CDR3 DNA is TGTGCCAGCAGCATATCGACAGGGAGCTCCTACGAGCAGTACTTC. The V call is TRBV5-5, the J call TRBJ2-7, with TRBD1 identical over 7 bases. The germline V gene encodes CDR1 SGHKS and CDR2 YYEKEE (reference sequence). V dropped 4 bases and J dropped 0; count of bases not matched to a gene: 7. The CDR3 length is 15 residues. Full variable domain (remainder filled in from reference TRBV5-5 and TRBJ2-7): DAGVTQSPTHLIKTRGQQVTLRCSPISGHKSVSWYQQVLGQGPQFIFQYYEKEERGRGNFPDRFSARQFPNYSSELNVNALLLGDSALYLCASSISTGSSYEQYFGPGTRLTVT.

J is TRBJ2-3 and V is TRBV6-2 or TRBV6-3; 14 nucleotides match TRBD2. CDR1 MNHEY and CDR2 SVGEGT come from the germline V gene. The V and J ends lost 2 bases and 2 bases, in that order; junction bases with no gene match: 3. This CDR3 is 17 amino acids long. CDR3 bases: TGTGCCAGCAGTTACGGGACTAGCGGGGGAATCACAGATACGCAGTATTTT. As protein: CASSYGTSGGITDTQYF.

This sequence joins TRBV3-1 (or the pseudogene TRBV3-2) and TRBJ2-2; TRBD2 agrees at 9 bases. The CDR3 is 16 residues long. Trimming removed 1 base from V and 4 bases from J; junction bases left unmatched: 4. The germline CDR1 and CDR2 sequences are LGHDT and YNNKEL (reference sequence). The CDR3 nucleotides are TGTGCCAGCAGCCAAGGACTAGCGGACCTCACCGGGGAGCTGTTTTTT. Its translation: CASSQGLADLTGELFF.

In regard to this clone: Relative to the germline gene, one junction end is altered; a read error may explain this. The chain joins TRBV5-1 to TRBJ2-7; 7 bases match TRBD1. The CDR3 has 13 residues. The germline CDR1 and CDR2 sequences are SGHRS and YFSETQ. The DNA of the CDR3 is TGCGCCAGCAGCTTGGGGCCGAGACAGGGAGAAAACTTC. This encodes CASSLGPRQGENF. Full variable domain (outside the CDR3, taken from reference TRBV5-1 and TRBJ2-7): KAGVTQTPRYLIKTRGQQVTLSCSPISGHRSVSWYQQTPGQGLQFLFEYFSETQRNKGNFPGRFSGRQFSNSRSEMNVSTLELGDSALYLCASSLGPRQGENFGPGTRLTVT.

V and J are TRBV18 and TRBJ1-5, with 10 bases matching TRBD1. Germline loops: CDR1 KGHSH, CDR2 LQKENI. The CDR3 sequence is 14 residues long. V was pared by 3 bases and J by 5 bases, with 1 base of the junction left unmatched. The CDR3 coding sequence is TGTGCCAGCTCACCGGGGACAGGGGATCAGCCCCAGCATTTT. Its protein product is CASSPGTGDQPQHF.

The chain carries TRBV19 and TRBJ1-1; D not certain. From germline, CDR1 is LNHDA and CDR2 SQIVND (reference sequence). The CDR3 loop spans 14 amino acids. Trimming removed 5 bases at V and 1 base at J, with 11 bases between. The CDR3 DNA is TGTGCCAGTAGTCCCGATACAGAGAACACTGAAGCTTTCTTT. It yields the protein CASSPDTENTEAFF.

Here the CDR3 DNA reads TGCAGCGTAGTCACAGGGGGCGAAGAGACCCAGTACTTC. Protein sequence: CSVVTGGEETQYF. The chain combines TRBV29-1 with TRBJ2-5; 9 nucleotides agree with TRBD1. Germline CDR1 reads SQVTM; CDR2 reads ANQGSEA. This CDR3 has 13 amino acids. V lost 6 bases, J lost 3 bases, and 5 bases stayed unmatched.

The chain combines TRBV7-9 with TRBJ2-1; 9 positions match TRBD2. The CDR3 runs to 15 residues. Per the germline V gene, CDR1 is SEHNR and CDR2 is FQNEAQ (reference sequence). V gave up 2 bases and J gave up 6 bases; unmatched junction bases: 5. CDR3 in amino acids: CASSLRREGPNEQFF. The CDR3 DNA follows: TGTGCCAGCAGCTTAAGGCGGGAGGGCCCCAATGAGCAGTTCTTC.